These T cell receptor beta chains were read from a single sample in a study of shared clonotypes between healthy human individuals. Profiled with immunoSEQ multiplex PCR; TCRdb holds only in-frame clones, not every one. Here the sample spans millions of clones, around 94% being singletons. Sample: naive CD4+ T cells sorted from blood. Source of these receptors: a man between 18 and 29 years old in good health. Each CDR3 is given with its conserved first and last residue.

J gene: TRBJ1-2
CDR3 length: 14
V gene: TRBV13
CDR3 protein: CASSPMWTGYGYTF

J gene: TRBJ1-5
CDR3 length: 14
V gene: TRBV7-2
CDR3 protein: CASSLEQGAQPQHF

J gene: TRBJ1-3
CDR3 length: 14
V gene: TRBV30
CDR3 protein: CAWSVGRAGNTIYF

J gene: TRBJ2-1
CDR3 length: 13
V gene: TRBV7-7
CDR3 protein: CASSSGRGVEQFF

J gene: TRBJ1-2
CDR3 length: 19
V gene: TRBV7-8
CDR3 protein: CASSSPSSWGQPVNYGYTF

J gene: TRBJ2-5
CDR3 length: 15
V gene: TRBV7-3
CDR3 protein: CASSPQGAHQETQYF

J gene: TRBJ2-1
CDR3 length: 16
V gene: TRBV7-2
CDR3 protein: CASSLNAPRAYNEQFF

J gene: TRBJ2-7
CDR3 length: 14
V gene: TRBV6-5
CDR3 protein: CASRGGTGPYEQYF

J gene: TRBJ2-7
CDR3 length: 13
V gene: TRBV27
CDR3 protein: CASSWQGRYEQYF

J gene: TRBJ2-5
CDR3 length: 14
V gene: TRBV7-2
CDR3 protein: CASSLSPRVETQYF

J gene: TRBJ1-2
CDR3 length: 15
V gene: TRBV19
CDR3 protein: CAGKGQPPANYGYTF

J gene: TRBJ1-1
CDR3 length: 14
V gene: TRBV9
CDR3 protein: CASSFGTQNTEAFF

J gene: TRBJ2-1
CDR3 length: 13
V gene: TRBV27
CDR3 protein: CASSNRERNEQFF

J gene: TRBJ2-3
CDR3 length: 17
V gene: TRBV5-1
CDR3 protein: CASSLFGGASSTDTQYF

J gene: TRBJ2-5
CDR3 length: 11
V gene: TRBV25-1
CDR3 protein: CASSEGVTQYF

J gene: TRBJ2-3
CDR3 length: 17
V gene: TRBV30
CDR3 protein: CAWSVLRTSGSTDTQYF

J gene: TRBJ2-1
CDR3 length: 16
V gene: TRBV11-2
CDR3 protein: CASSPFGRGGHNEQFF

J gene: TRBJ2-7
CDR3 length: 14
V gene: TRBV7-2
CDR3 protein: CASGEGGKSYEQYF

J gene: TRBJ2-5
CDR3 length: 16
V gene: TRBV11-3
CDR3 protein: CASSLVGGAGRETQYF

J gene: TRBJ2-5
CDR3 length: 16
V gene: TRBV25-1
CDR3 protein: CASSEFGDGQRETQYF

J gene: TRBJ2-7
CDR3 length: 15
V gene: TRBV5-1
CDR3 protein: CASSLGQGGSHEQYF

J gene: TRBJ1-4
CDR3 length: 14
V gene: TRBV6-6
CDR3 protein: CASSRQGEGEKLFF

J gene: TRBJ2-1
CDR3 length: 15
V gene: TRBV6-6
CDR3 protein: CATSNGGLEGNEQFF

J gene: TRBJ2-5
CDR3 length: 16
V gene: TRBV29-1
CDR3 protein: CSVDGREGRSSETQYF

J gene: TRBJ2-5
CDR3 length: 16
V gene: TRBV18
CDR3 protein: CASSLTGTGSQETQYF

J gene: TRBJ2-2
CDR3 length: 14
V gene: TRBV5-1
CDR3 protein: CASREIMNTGELFF

J gene: TRBJ2-6
CDR3 length: 17
V gene: TRBV9
CDR3 protein: CASSVANTPSGANVLTF

J gene: TRBJ2-2
CDR3 length: 15
V gene: TRBV15
CDR3 protein: CATSRDARSTGELFF

J gene: TRBJ2-2
CDR3 length: 16
V gene: TRBV18
CDR3 protein: CASSPEVRANTGELFF

J gene: TRBJ2-7
CDR3 length: 14
V gene: TRBV11-2
CDR3 protein: CASSLTGGSYEQYF

J gene: TRBJ2-7
CDR3 length: 13
V gene: TRBV11-3
CDR3 protein: CASSLGGSDEQYF

J gene: TRBJ2-5
CDR3 length: 14
V gene: TRBV5-4
CDR3 protein: CASVSGQRPGTQYF

J gene: TRBJ2-3
CDR3 length: 15
V gene: TRBV28
CDR3 protein: CASISGGLSTDTQYF

J gene: TRBJ2-2
CDR3 length: 15
V gene: TRBV12-5
CDR3 protein: CASGSGQGNTGELFF

J gene: TRBJ2-7
CDR3 length: 13
V gene: TRBV2
CDR3 protein: CASSEGDTPGQYF

J gene: TRBJ1-5
CDR3 length: 15
V gene: TRBV6-5
CDR3 protein: CASSYSKQGFQPQHF

J gene: TRBJ1-6
CDR3 length: 18
V gene: TRBV18
CDR3 protein: CASSPYPQGSSYNSPLHF